Described below is a single TCR beta chain sequence and its context. This record belongs to a study of blood T cell repertoires in COVID-19. Across the whole study: Spain, Italy and the United States supplied samples that represented acute and convalescent COVID-19. Sources were T cells, B-cell-depleted T cells, or PBMCs; the material itself was cDNA or gDNA.

CDR3 length: 15 residues. Losses at the gene ends were 9 bases for V and 0 bases for J; bases not matched to a gene: 10. Germline V lookup: CDR1 KGHDR, CDR2 SFDVKD. Per the study methods: For nucleated cells, counts were estimated from reference gene primer amplification. Data came from immunoSEQ multiplex PCR; TCRdb stores just in-frame clones and leaves some out. V and J calls and clone size are as listed in that table; D and trimming were resolved from the DNA. This table has 200,000 to 250,000 clones, around 84% appearing once. The chain links TRBV24-1 to TRBJ2-7; 7 bases agree with TRBD2. Source material: peripheral blood. This receptor was taken from a man between 60 and 75 years old with acute or convalescent COVID-19. DNA of the CDR3: TGTGCCACCCTCCGGAAGCGGGGAAGCTCCTACGAGCAGTACTTC. Translated, it gives CATLRKRGSSYEQYF.